Below, 28 T cell receptor beta chains from the same sample are listed, as sequenced in a study of shared clonotypes between healthy human individuals. Positively selected for CCR7, the CD45RO-negative cells used as naive CD8 cells excluded terminally differentiated effector memory CD45RA+ cells. The assay was immunoSEQ multiplex PCR, and TCRdb's table has in-frame clones only and misses some. The sample holds some 2 million clones; about 95% are singletons and the top ten take under 1.5%. Sequencing used naive CD8+ T cells sorted from blood. These receptors were taken from a young man in good health.

The chain couples TRBV10-2 to TRBJ2-5; D possibly corresponds to TRBD1 (6 bases). The CDR3 loop spans 14 amino acids. The germline V gene encodes CDR1 WSHSY and CDR2 SAAADI. V lost 6 bases and J 5 bases, leaving 16 bases between the germline ends. CDR3 in DNA: TGCGCCAGCAGGGAATTACAGGGCTGGGAGACCCAGTACTTC. Translation: CASRELQGWETQYF.

V gene TRBV4-3 combines with J gene TRBJ1-3; no definite D call. This CDR3 contains 17 residues. Trimming took off 0 bases at V and 0 bases at J, with 12 bases between the two ends. CDR1 is LGHNA, CDR2 YSLEER, per germline. CDR3 in amino acids: CASSQDIDESSGNTIYF. In nucleotides, the CDR3 is TGCGCCAGCAGCCAAGATATCGACGAGAGCTCTGGAAACACCATATATTTT.

The chain has TRBV21-1 and TRBJ1-3. TRBV21-1 is a pseudogene segment. The CDR3 runs to 16 residues. In DNA form, the CDR3 reads TGTGCCAGCAGCAATCGGGACGGGTCCTCTGGAAACACCATATATTTT. The encoded protein is CASSNRDGSSGNTIYF.

The chain employs TRBV2 and TRBJ2-3; 11 bases are shared with TRBD2. This CDR3 has 14 amino acids. Trimming at V came to 6 bases and at J to 5 bases, leaving 4 bases not matched to a gene. Germline V gives CDR1 SNHLY, CDR2 FYNNEI. The CDR3 nucleotides read TGTGCCAGCAGGCCGACTAGCGGGGAAGATACGCAGTATTTT. Translated, it gives CASRPTSGEDTQYF.

The rearrangement links TRBV7-9 to TRBJ1-4, with D uncertain. V was cut by 1 base and J by 4 bases, with 10 bases left in between. The CDR3 length is 15 residues. CDR1 is SEHNR, CDR2 FQNEAQ, per germline (reference sequence). CDR3 DNA sequence: TGTGCCAGCAGCTTAGGTGTGGAGAGTAATGAAAAACTGTTTTTT. Protein sequence: CASSLGVESNEKLFF.

The rearrangement links TRBV10-3 to TRBJ1-5; D is unresolved. From germline, CDR1 is ENHRY and CDR2 SYGVKD. With 3 bases removed from V and 4 bases from J, the gap between germline ends came to 19 bases. This CDR3 is built from 17 residues. CDR3 in amino acids: CAISDAPEARLNQPQHF. The CDR3 DNA reads TGTGCCATCAGTGACGCCCCTGAAGCACGCTTAAATCAGCCCCAGCATTTT.

The rearrangement uses TRBV9 and TRBJ2-7; TRBD2 aligns across 9 bases. This CDR3 comprises 16 residues. V shed 4 bases, J shed 3 bases, and the junction held 11 bases outside the gene matches. Germline assignment: CDR1 SGDLS and CDR2 YYNGEE. Here the CDR3 reads CASSPSPGTSYYEQYF. The CDR3 nucleotides read TGTGCCAGCAGCCCTTCCCCCGGGACTAGCTACTACGAGCAGTACTTC.

Remarks on this clone: The same CDR3 can be traced to other DNA sequences in this sample. The chain combines TRBV6-5 with TRBJ1-5; D is possibly TRBD1 (5 bases). Germline CDR1 reads MNHEY; CDR2 reads SVGAGI. Trimming pared 2 bases from V and 2 bases from J, leaving 7 bases between. The CDR3 runs to 14 residues. The CDR3 region has the DNA TGTGCCAGCAGTTACAGAGGGGGCAATCAGCCCCAGCATTTT. Amino acid sequence: CASSYRGGNQPQHF.

This sequence joins TRBV9 and TRBJ2-1; 9 bases line up with TRBD1. J gave up 10 bases and V 0 bases, and 14 bases lay outside the gene matches. The CDR3 extends over 17 amino acids. CDR1 SGDLS and CDR2 YYNGEE come from the germline V gene. The CDR3 DNA sequence: TGTGCCAGCAGCGTAGCTAGACCGGGACAGGGCCTTGAGGAGCAGTTCTTC. Translating gives CASSVARPGQGLEEQFF.

The chain links TRBV29-1 to TRBJ2-1; 9 nucleotides align to TRBD1. After removal of 6 bases from V and 7 bases from J, the junction contained 7 bases not matched to a gene. The CDR3 is 13 residues long. From germline, CDR1 is SQVTM and CDR2 ANQGSEA. This CDR3 reads CSVRTGVRNEQFF. The CDR3 bases are TGCAGCGTGAGGACAGGGGTTAGGAATGAGCAGTTCTTC.

This rearrangement joins TRBV6-5 to TRBJ1-6; no clear D gene. Trimming shortened V by 0 bases and J by 9 bases, and 9 bases separated the two germline ends. In germline, CDR1 is MNHEY, CDR2 SVGAGI. The CDR3 loop spans 14 amino acids. The CDR3 sequence: CASSYSEGSSPLHF. As DNA, the CDR3 is TGTGCCAGCAGTTACTCAGAAGGGAGTTCACCCCTCCACTTT.

The chain joins TRBV10-1 to TRBJ2-3; D is ambiguous. This CDR3 spans 14 amino acids. V lost 2 bases to trimming and J lost 3 bases, with 9 bases between them. Germline loops: CDR1 WNHNN, CDR2 SYGVQD (reference sequence). CDR3 coding DNA: TGCGCCAGCAGTGAGACGGCAGGAACAGATACGCAGTATTTT. It specifies CASSETAGTDTQYF.

The rearrangement links TRBV7-3 to TRBJ2-5; 9 bases align to TRBD2. This CDR3 has 15 amino acids. Per the germline V gene, CDR1 is SGHTA and CDR2 is FQGTGA. Trimming removed 5 bases from V and 2 bases from J; junction bases left unmatched: 6. CDR3 region: CASSASGGFQETQYF. CDR3 nucleotide sequence: TGTGCCAGCAGCGCAAGCGGGGGGTTTCAAGAGACCCAGTACTTC.

The chain recombines TRBV6-5 with TRBJ2-7; 7 bases align to TRBD1. After removal of 6 bases from V and 3 bases from J, the junction contained 8 bases not matched to a gene. Germline-derived CDR1 and CDR2 are MNHEY and SVGAGI. The CDR3 is made up of 14 amino acids. Written as DNA, the CDR3 is TGTGCCAGCAGCCCTTACAGGGGCCACTACGAGCAGTACTTC. It specifies CASSPYRGHYEQYF.

As to this clone: Within the sample, other DNA sequences also encode this same CDR3. The chain employs TRBV4-1 and TRBJ1-1; D is unclear. The CDR3 is made up of 13 amino acids. Per germline, CDR1 MGHRA and CDR2 YSYEKL. V lost 1 base and J 3 bases, leaving 6 bases between the germline ends. The CDR3 region has the DNA TGCGCCAGCAGCCAAGTTGGGGACACTGAAGCTTTCTTT. Protein sequence: CASSQVGDTEAFF.

The chain joins TRBV5-6 to TRBJ2-5; 11 bases match TRBD2. The CDR3 has 13 residues. Germline V lookup: CDR1 SGHDT, CDR2 YYEEEE. The junction had 3 bases not matched to a gene; V was cut back by 4 bases and J by 7 bases. This CDR3 reads CASSGGLAGTQYF. As DNA, the CDR3 is TGTGCCAGCAGCGGCGGACTAGCGGGGACCCAGTACTTC.

Comment on this clone: Distinct nucleotide sequences in the sample also encode this CDR3. The chain has TRBV7-9 and TRBJ2-7; D gene ambiguous. CDR1 SEHNR and CDR2 FQNEAQ come from the germline V gene (reference sequence). CDR3 length: 12 amino acids. The ends were cut back, 3 bases at V and 4 bases at J, with 7 bases in the middle. CDR3 region: CASSFGVYEQYF. As DNA, the CDR3 is TGTGCCAGCAGCTTTGGGGTTTACGAGCAGTACTTC.

This chain links TRBV5-4 with TRBJ2-1; 8 positions match TRBD1. This CDR3 spans 15 amino acids. V was clipped by 0 bases and J by 6 bases; unmatched bases: 5. CDR1 is SGHNT and CDR2 is YYREEE in the germline V gene (reference sequence). In DNA form, the CDR3 reads TGTGCCAGCAGCTTGGCAGGGGGCGCGATCAATGAGCAGTTCTTC. Its translation is CASSLAGGAINEQFF.

On this clone: Other DNA sequences from this sample encode an identical CDR3 as well. J is TRBJ2-7 and V is TRBV11-2, with 8 bases identical to TRBD1. The CDR3 length is 14 residues. V lost 3 bases to trimming and J lost 4 bases; unmatched junction nucleotides: 5. CDR1 and CDR2 (germline): SGHAT, FQNNGV. DNA of the CDR3: TGTGCCAGCAGCTTCGGGACAGGTTCATACGAGCAGTACTTC. It encodes CASSFGTGSYEQYF. The complete variable domain, with remaining parts taken from reference TRBV11-2 and TRBJ2-7, reads EAGVAQSPRYKIIEKRQSVAFWCNPISGHATLYWYQQILGQGPKLLIQFQNNGVVDDSQLPKDRFSAERLKGVDSTLKIQPAKLEDSAVYLCASSFGTGSYEQYFGPGTRLTVT.

In its sample, this clone was seen once. The CDR3 region is CASSWGDYEQYF. The CDR3 nucleotides are TGTGCCAGCAGCTGGGGGGACTACGAGCAGTACTTC. This chain links TRBV7-2 with TRBJ2-7, with a tentative D call TRBD2 (6 bases). The CDR3 sequence is 12 residues long. CDR1 and CDR2 from the germline V gene are SGHTA and FQGNSA. Trimming took off 4 bases at V and 3 bases at J, with 7 bases between the two ends.

The gene calls are TRBV2 and TRBJ2-1; perhaps TRBD1 as D (5 bases). This CDR3 contains 15 residues. Germline V gives CDR1 SNHLY, CDR2 FYNNEI. Trimming took off 2 bases at V and 15 bases at J, with 23 bases between the two ends. This CDR3 reads CASSEIVVREHQGFF. The CDR3 DNA reads TGTGCCAGCAGTGAAATTGTGGTCAGGGAACATCAGGGGTTCTTC.

The chain links TRBV6-1 to TRBJ2-3; D might be TRBD2 (6 bases). The CDR3 consists of 14 residues. The germline V gene has CDR1 MNHNS and CDR2 SASEGT. V lost 2 bases and J lost 4, with 10 bases in between. CDR3: CASSEWRGADTQYF. For the CDR3, the DNA is TGTGCCAGCAGTGAATGGCGGGGAGCAGATACGCAGTATTTT.

This chain links TRBV7-2 with TRBJ2-1; possible D gene TRBD2, 7 bases. CDR1 and CDR2 (germline): SGHTA, FQGNSA. The V end lost 4 bases, the J end lost 10 bases, and 23 bases lay between the germline ends. CDR3 length: 16 residues. Here the CDR3 reads CASSSSGTPWGGEQFF. In DNA, the CDR3 is TGTGCCAGCAGCTCGTCCGGGACTCCCTGGGGGGGCGAGCAGTTCTTC.

The chain joins TRBV28 to TRBJ2-6, with unresolved D. The CDR3 consists of 19 residues. Germline assignment: CDR1 MDHEN and CDR2 SYDVKM. Trimming removed 6 bases at V and 0 bases at J, with 21 bases between. CDR3 sequence (DNA): TGTGCCAGCAGCACCCGATGGCCACCCATGCGCTCTGGGGCCAACGTCCTGACTTTC. It yields the protein CASSTRWPPMRSGANVLTF.

Comment on this clone: At one end, the junction sequence differs from germline, possibly due to a read error. The chain recombines TRBV29-1 with TRBJ2-5; TRBD2 matches at 9 bases. The length of the CDR3 is 15 residues. From germline, CDR1 is SQVTM and CDR2 ANQGSEA. CDR3 sequence: CSVAVGGRAGEIQYF. The CDR3 coding sequence is TGCAGCGTTGCAGTCGGCGGGAGGGCCGGAGAGATCCAGTACTTC.

This chain connects TRBV7-9 to TRBJ1-1; D call uncertain. Trimming removed 5 bases from V and 5 bases from J, with 15 bases in between. Germline loops: CDR1 SEHNR, CDR2 FQNEAQ (reference sequence). The CDR3 runs to 14 residues. This CDR3 reads CASSLPGAETEAFF. In DNA form, the CDR3 reads TGTGCCAGCAGCCTACCAGGCGCGGAGACTGAAGCTTTCTTT. Full variable domain (remainder filled in from reference TRBV7-9 and TRBJ1-1): DTGVSQNPRHKITKRGQNVTFRCDPISEHNRLYWYRQTLGQGPEFLTYFQNEAQLEKSRLLSDRFSAERPKGSFSTLEIQRTEQGDSAMYLCASSLPGAETEAFFGQGTRLTVV.

The DNA for the CDR3 is TGTGCCAGTAGTCCGAGGGGTCTCACTGAAGCTTTCTTT. Translating it yields CASSPRGLTEAFF. The rearrangement joins TRBV19 to TRBJ1-1, with D maybe TRBD1 (5 bases). The V end was cut by 5 bases, the J end by 4 bases, with 11 bases between. The V gene's germline CDR1 is LNHDA and CDR2 SQIVND (reference sequence). The CDR3 is made up of 13 amino acids.

This clone was found once. In DNA form, the CDR3 reads TGCGCCAGCAGCTTAAATGGACAGATTAAAGAGACCCAGTACTTC. Translating it yields CASSLNGQIKETQYF. The chain couples TRBV4-1 to TRBJ2-5, with D perhaps matching TRBD1 (6 bases). CDR3 length: 15 residues. Germline CDR1 and CDR2: MGHRA and YSYEKL. V was clipped by 5 bases and J by 3 bases, with 16 bases between them.